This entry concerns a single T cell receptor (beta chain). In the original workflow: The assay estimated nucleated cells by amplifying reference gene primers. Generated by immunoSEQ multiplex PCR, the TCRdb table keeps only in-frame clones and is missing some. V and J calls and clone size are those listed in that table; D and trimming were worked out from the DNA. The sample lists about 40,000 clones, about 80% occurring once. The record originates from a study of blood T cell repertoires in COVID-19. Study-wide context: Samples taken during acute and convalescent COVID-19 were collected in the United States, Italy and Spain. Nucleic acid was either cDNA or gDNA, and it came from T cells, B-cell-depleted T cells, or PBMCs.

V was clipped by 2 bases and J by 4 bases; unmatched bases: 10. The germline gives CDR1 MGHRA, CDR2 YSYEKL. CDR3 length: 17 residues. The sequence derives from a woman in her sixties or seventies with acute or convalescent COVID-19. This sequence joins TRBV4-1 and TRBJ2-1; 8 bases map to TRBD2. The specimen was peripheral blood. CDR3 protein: CASSQPGLAWDYNEQFF. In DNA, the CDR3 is TGCGCCAGCAGCCAACCCGGACTAGCCTGGGATTACAATGAGCAGTTCTTC.